The next 9 T cell receptor beta chains were all read from a single sample in a study of blood T cell repertoires in COVID-19. Sequencing was performed with immunoSEQ multiplex PCR; in TCRdb, only in-frame clones are kept and a portion is missing. Among approximately 210,000 clones listed, 70% to 85% were seen once. The sample comprised PBMCs or T cells enriched from blood (not recorded which). The origin of the receptors is a man aged 35 to 55 who had recovered from COVID-19.

A single count supports this clone. V and J are TRBV7-9 and TRBJ1-1, with 8 nucleotides matching TRBD1. V was pared by 4 bases and J by 1 base, with 2 bases of the junction left unmatched. The CDR3 covers 14 residues. Germline V CDR1 and CDR2: SEHNR, FQNEAQ (reference sequence). In DNA form, the CDR3 reads TGTGCCAGCAGCTGGGACAGGCCGAACACTGAAGCTTTCTTT. Translation gives CASSWDRPNTEAFF.

The gene calls are TRBV7-5 and TRBJ2-7; the D call TRBD1 from the table was never checked on the DNA. TRBV7-5 is given as a pseudogene. The CDR3 is 11 residues long. The CDR3 loop is CVRSHSYEQYF. For the CDR3, the DNA is TGTGTCAGAAGCCACAGCTACGAGCAGTACTTC.

The chain carries TRBV9 and TRBJ1-2, with 8 bases that match TRBD1. CDR1 and CDR2 (germline): SGDLS, YYNGEE. The CDR3 contains 15 residues. The ends lost 0 bases at V and 1 base at J; junction bases unmatched: 2. This CDR3 reads CASSVVGQGNYGYTF. In DNA form, the CDR3 reads TGTGCCAGCAGCGTAGTAGGACAGGGTAACTATGGCTACACCTTC. Combining the CDR3 with reference TRBV9 and TRBJ1-2 gives the whole variable domain DSGVTQTPKHLITATGQRVTLRCSPRSGDLSVYWYQQSLDQGLQFLIQYYNGEERAKGNILERFSAQQFPDLHSELNLSSLELGDSALYFCASSVVGQGNYGYTFGSGTRLTVV.

This clone appeared many times. The V call is TRBV4-1, the J call TRBJ1-1, with D perhaps TRBD1 (6 bases). The CDR3 is made up of 15 amino acids. V lost 3 bases, J lost 1 base, and 12 bases lay in between. CDR1 and CDR2 from the germline V gene are MGHRA and YSYEKL. The CDR3 DNA reads TGCGCCAGCAGCCAGCCGGGACACTCGAACACTGAAGCTTTCTTT. Protein sequence: CASSQPGHSNTEAFF.

The CDR3 reads CASKGSTDTQYF. The CDR3 region has the DNA TGTGCCAGCAAGGGGAGCACAGATACGCAGTATTTT. The gene calls are TRBV28 and TRBJ2-3, with D maybe TRBD1 (5 bases). Trimming pared 7 bases from V and 0 bases from J, leaving 5 bases between. CDR3 length: 12 residues. The V gene's germline CDR1 is MDHEN and CDR2 SYDVKM.

The chain recombines TRBV28 with TRBJ1-2; the D gene is possibly TRBD1 (6 bases). The CDR3 length is 13 residues. The V end was cut by 10 bases, the J end by 6 bases, with 18 bases between. The germline V gene has CDR1 MDHEN and CDR2 SYDVKM. The CDR3 DNA reads as TGTGCCAACCGCAGGGGCCCTGAAGATGGCTACACCTTC. It specifies CANRRGPEDGYTF.

This clone was seen a single time. The chain recombines TRBV18 with TRBJ2-5; 8 bases map to TRBD2. Germline CDR1 reads KGHSH; CDR2 reads LQKENI. The J segment lost 4 bases and the V segment lost 3 bases, leaving 4 bases of the junction unmatched. The CDR3 consists of 14 residues. CDR3 region: CASSPRLAGETQYF. The DNA for the CDR3 is TGTGCCAGCTCACCGAGGCTAGCGGGAGAGACCCAGTACTTC.

The chain recombines TRBV19 with TRBJ2-5, with D possibly being TRBD2 (6 bases). The ends were cut back, 5 bases at V and 5 bases at J, with 6 bases in the middle. Per the germline V gene, CDR1 is LNHDA and CDR2 is SQIVND (reference sequence). The CDR3 is made up of 11 amino acids. CDR3 region: CASSGGETQYF. In nucleotides, the CDR3 is TGTGCCAGTAGTGGGGGGGAGACCCAGTACTTC.

The chain employs TRBV7-8 and TRBJ1-3; no clear D. There are 14 residues in the CDR3. Trimming removed 1 base at V and 2 bases at J, with 6 bases between. Germline CDR1 and CDR2: SGHVS and FQNEAQ. Here the CDR3 reads CASSLGGAGNTIYF. The CDR3 DNA reads TGTGCCAGCAGCTTAGGCGGGGCTGGAAACACCATATATTTT.